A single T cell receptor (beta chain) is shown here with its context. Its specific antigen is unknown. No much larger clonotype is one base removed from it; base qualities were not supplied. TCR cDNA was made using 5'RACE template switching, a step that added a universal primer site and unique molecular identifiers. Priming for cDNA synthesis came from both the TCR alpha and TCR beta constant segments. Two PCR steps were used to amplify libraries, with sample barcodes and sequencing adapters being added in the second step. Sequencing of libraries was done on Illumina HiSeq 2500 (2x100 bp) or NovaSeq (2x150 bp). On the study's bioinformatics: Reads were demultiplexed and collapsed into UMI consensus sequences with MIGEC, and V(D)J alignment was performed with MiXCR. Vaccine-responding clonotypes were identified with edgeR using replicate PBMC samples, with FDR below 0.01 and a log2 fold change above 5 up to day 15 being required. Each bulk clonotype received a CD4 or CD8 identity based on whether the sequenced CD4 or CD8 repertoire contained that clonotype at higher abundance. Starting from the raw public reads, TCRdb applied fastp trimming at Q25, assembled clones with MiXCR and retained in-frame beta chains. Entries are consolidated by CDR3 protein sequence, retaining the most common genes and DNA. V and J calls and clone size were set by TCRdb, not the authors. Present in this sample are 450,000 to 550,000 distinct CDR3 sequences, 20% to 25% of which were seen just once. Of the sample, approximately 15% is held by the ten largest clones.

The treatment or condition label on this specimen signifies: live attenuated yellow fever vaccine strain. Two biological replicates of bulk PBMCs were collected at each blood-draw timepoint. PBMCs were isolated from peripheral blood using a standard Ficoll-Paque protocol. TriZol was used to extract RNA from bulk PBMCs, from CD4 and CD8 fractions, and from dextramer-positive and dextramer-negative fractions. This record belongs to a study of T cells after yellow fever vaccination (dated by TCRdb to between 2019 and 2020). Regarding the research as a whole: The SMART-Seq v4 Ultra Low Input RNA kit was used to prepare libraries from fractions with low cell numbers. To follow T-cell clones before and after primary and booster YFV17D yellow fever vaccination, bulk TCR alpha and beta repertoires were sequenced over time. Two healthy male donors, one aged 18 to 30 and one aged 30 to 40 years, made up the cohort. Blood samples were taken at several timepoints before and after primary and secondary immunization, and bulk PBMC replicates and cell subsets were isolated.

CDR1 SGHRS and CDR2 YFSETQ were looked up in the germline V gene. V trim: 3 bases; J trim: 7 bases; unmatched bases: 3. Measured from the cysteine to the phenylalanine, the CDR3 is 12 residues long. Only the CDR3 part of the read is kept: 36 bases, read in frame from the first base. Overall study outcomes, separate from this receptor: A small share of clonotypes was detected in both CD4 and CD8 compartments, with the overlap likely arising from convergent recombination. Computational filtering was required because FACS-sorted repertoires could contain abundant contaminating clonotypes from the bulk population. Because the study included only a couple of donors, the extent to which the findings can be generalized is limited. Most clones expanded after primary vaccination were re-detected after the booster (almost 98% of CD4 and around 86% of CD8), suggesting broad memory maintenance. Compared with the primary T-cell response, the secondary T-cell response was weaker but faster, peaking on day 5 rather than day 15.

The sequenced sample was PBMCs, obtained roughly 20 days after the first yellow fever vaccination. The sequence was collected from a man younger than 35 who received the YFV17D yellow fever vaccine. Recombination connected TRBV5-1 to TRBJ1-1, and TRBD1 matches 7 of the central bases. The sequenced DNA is TGCGCCAGCAGCTACAGGGGTGGTGAAGCTTTCTTT. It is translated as CASSYRGGEAFF. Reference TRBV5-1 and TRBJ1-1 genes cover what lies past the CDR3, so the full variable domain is KAGVTQTPRYLIKTRGQQVTLSCSPISGHRSVSWYQQTPGQGLQFLFEYFSETQRNKGNFPGRFSGRQFSNSRSEMNVSTLELGDSALYLCASSYRGGEAFFGQGTRLTVV.